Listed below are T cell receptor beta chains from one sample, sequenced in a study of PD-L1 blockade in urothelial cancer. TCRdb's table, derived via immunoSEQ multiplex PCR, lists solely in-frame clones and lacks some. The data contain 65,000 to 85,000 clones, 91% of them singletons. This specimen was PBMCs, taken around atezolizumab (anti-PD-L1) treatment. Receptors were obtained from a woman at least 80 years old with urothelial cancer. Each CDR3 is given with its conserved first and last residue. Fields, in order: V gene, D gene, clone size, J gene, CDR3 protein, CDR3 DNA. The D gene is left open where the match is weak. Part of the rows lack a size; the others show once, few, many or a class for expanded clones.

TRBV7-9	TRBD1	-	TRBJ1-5	CASSLDVGQGGGNQPQHF	TGTGCCAGCAGCTTAGACGTCGGGCAGGGGGGCGGCAATCAGCCCCAGCATTTT
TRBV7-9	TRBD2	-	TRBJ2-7	CASRWQRTSGSNYEQYF	TGTGCCAGCAGGTGGCAGCGGACTAGCGGGAGCAATTACGAGCAGTACTTC
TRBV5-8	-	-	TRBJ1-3	CASSRDRGENTIYF	TGTGCCAGCAGCCGCGACCGGGGGGAAAACACCATATATTTT
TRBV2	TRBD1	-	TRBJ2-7	CASKIQGATYEQYF	TGTGCCAGCAAGATACAGGGGGCAACCTACGAGCAGTACTTC
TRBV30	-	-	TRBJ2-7	CAWSDVQVSHEQYF	TGTGCCTGGAGTGATGTGCAGGTTTCCCACGAGCAGTACTTC
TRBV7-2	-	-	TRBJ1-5	CASSHPGRPQHF	TGTGCCAGCAGCCACCCAGGGCGGCCCCAGCATTTT
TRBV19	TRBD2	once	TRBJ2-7	CASRGMLGGNEQYF	TGTGCCAGTAGGGGGATGCTCGGGGGGAACGAGCAGTACTTC
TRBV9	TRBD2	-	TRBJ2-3	CASSVGSGATDTQYF	TGTGCCAGCAGCGTAGGAAGCGGGGCCACAGATACGCAGTATTTT
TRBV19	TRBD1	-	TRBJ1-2	CASLQGSQRDHYGYTF	TGTGCCAGTTTACAGGGGTCCCAGAGGGACCATTATGGCTACACCTTC
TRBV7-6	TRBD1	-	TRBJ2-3	CASSPSPGTVDSTDTQYF	TGTGCCAGCAGCCCGAGCCCCGGGACAGTAGATAGCACAGATACGCAGTATTTT
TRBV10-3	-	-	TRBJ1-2	CAISGGHQDYGYTF	TGTGCCATCAGCGGGGGGCATCAGGACTATGGCTACACCTTC
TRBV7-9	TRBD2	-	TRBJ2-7	CASSQFGREKYEQYF	TGTGCCAGCAGCCAATTCGGGCGGGAGAAATACGAGCAGTACTTC
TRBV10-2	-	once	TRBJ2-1	CASSEPLLSRGSEQFF	TGCGCCAGCAGTGAGCCTCTACTATCACGGGGGAGTGAGCAGTTCTTC
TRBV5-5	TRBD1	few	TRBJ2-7	CASSPLIRTGRYEQYF	TGTGCCAGCAGTCCTCTTATACGGACAGGGAGGTACGAGCAGTACTTC
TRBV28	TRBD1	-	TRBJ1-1	CASSLWGQGSTEAFF	TGTGCCAGCAGTTTGTGGGGACAGGGTAGCACTGAAGCTTTCTTT
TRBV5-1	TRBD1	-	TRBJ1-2	CASSSYGTGRYGYTF	TGCGCCAGCAGCTCCTACGGGACAGGGAGATATGGCTACACCTTC
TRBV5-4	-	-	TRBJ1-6	CASSSGASYNSPLHF	TGTGCCAGCAGCAGCGGGGCCTCCTATAATTCACCCCTCCACTTT
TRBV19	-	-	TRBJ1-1	CASSMISRMNTEAFF	TGTGCCAGTAGTATGATAAGCAGGATGAACACTGAAGCTTTCTTT
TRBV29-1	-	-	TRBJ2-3	CSVDTGTDTQYF	TGCAGCGTTGACACGGGCACAGATACGCAGTATTTT
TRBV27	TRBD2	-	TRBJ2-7	CASSPRLAGYEQYF	TGTGCCAGCAGTCCGCGACTAGCGGGCTACGAGCAGTACTTC
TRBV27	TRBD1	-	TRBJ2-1	CASRLRGQGTVHLGYNEQFF	TGTGCCAGCAGACTTAGGGGGCAGGGGACAGTACATTTAGGGTACAATGAGCAGTTCTTC
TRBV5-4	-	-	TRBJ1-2	CASSTRRTGINYGYTF	TGTGCCAGCAGCACCCGAAGAACAGGGATTAACTATGGCTACACCTTC
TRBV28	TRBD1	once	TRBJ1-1	CASSSGGQNTEAFF	TGTGCCAGCAGTTCAGGGGGACAGAACACTGAAGCTTTCTTT
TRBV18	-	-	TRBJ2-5	CASSLSAGQETQYF	TGTGCCAGCTCACTTTCGGCCGGGCAAGAGACCCAGTACTTC
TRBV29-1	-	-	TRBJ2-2	CSALTGTGELFF	TGCAGCGCCCTTACGGGGACCGGGGAGCTGTTTTTT
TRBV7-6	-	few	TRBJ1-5	CASSRDIGSNQPQHF	TGTGCCAGCAGCCGGGACATAGGCAGCAATCAGCCCCAGCATTTT
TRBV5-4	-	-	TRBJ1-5	CASSLDRAGQPQHF	TGTGCCAGCAGCTTGGACAGGGCAGGGCAGCCCCAGCATTTT
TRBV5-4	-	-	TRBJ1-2	CASSLARVTNYGYTF	TGTGCCAGCAGCTTGGCCCGGGTAACTAACTATGGCTACACCTTC
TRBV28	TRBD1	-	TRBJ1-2	CASRPTGEDGYTF	TGTGCCAGCAGGCCTACAGGGGAAGATGGCTACACCTTC
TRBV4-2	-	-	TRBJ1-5	CASSQVQGTQPQHF	TGTGCCAGCAGCCAAGTACAGGGAACTCAGCCCCAGCATTTT
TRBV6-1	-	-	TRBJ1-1	CASSEAIGQLLMNTEAFF	TGTGCCAGCAGTGAAGCCATTGGACAACTTCTCATGAACACTGAAGCTTTCTTT
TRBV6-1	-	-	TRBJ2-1	CASVNTGLAHNEQFF	TGTGCCAGCGTCAACACCGGGCTAGCGCACAATGAGCAGTTCTTC
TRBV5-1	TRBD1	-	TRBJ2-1	CASSPGDRGDNEQFF	TGCGCCAGCAGCCCCGGGGACAGGGGGGACAATGAGCAGTTCTTC
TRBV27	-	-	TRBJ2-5	CASSLLSGATQETQYF	TGTGCCAGCAGTTTATTAAGCGGTGCGACCCAAGAGACCCAGTACTTC
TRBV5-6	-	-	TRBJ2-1	CASSLAGEQFF	TGTGCCAGCAGCTTGGCGGGGGAGCAGTTCTTC
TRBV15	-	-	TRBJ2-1	CATSRDASPHNEQFF	TGTGCCACCAGCAGAGATGCGTCTCCCCACAATGAGCAGTTCTTC
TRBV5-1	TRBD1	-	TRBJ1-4	CASSVGPGQTNEKLFF	TGCGCCAGCAGCGTAGGCCCGGGACAGACAAATGAAAAACTGTTTTTT
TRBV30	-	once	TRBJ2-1	CARRQVTSYRDEQFF	TGTGCCCGTAGACAGGTCACCTCCTACAGGGATGAGCAGTTCTTC
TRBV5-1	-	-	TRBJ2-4	CASTRDSMGRNIQYF	TGCGCCAGCACCCGGGACAGTATGGGGAGGAACATTCAGTACTTC
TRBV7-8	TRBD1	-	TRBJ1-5	CASSRGQGNQPQHF	TGTGCCAGCAGTAGGGGACAGGGAAATCAGCCCCAGCATTTT
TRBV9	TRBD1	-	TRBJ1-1	CASSGQGFNTEAFF	TGTGCCAGCAGCGGACAGGGGTTCAACACTGAAGCTTTCTTT
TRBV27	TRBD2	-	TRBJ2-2	CASSFGTSGTGELFF	TGTGCCAGCAGTTTCGGGACTAGCGGAACCGGGGAGCTGTTTTTT
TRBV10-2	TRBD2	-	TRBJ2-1	CASSVAGSYNEQFF	TGCGCCAGCAGCGTAGCGGGGTCCTACAATGAGCAGTTCTTC
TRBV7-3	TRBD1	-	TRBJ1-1	CASSSWTGVMFTEAFF	TGTGCCAGCAGCTCCTGGACAGGGGTGATGTTTACTGAAGCTTTCTTT
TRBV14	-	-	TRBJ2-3	CASSQGLLSGTQYF	TGTGCCAGCAGCCAGGGGTTGCTAAGCGGTACGCAGTATTTT
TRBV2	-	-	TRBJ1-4	CASSEEARGKLFF	TGTGCCAGCAGTGAAGAGGCCCGGGGAAAACTGTTTTTT
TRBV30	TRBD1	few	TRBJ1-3	CAWRGDRKTNTIYF	TGTGCCTGGAGGGGGGACAGGAAGACAAACACCATATATTTT
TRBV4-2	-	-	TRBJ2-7	CASSPHSGSSYEQYF	TGTGCCAGCAGCCCTCATTCAGGGTCTTCCTACGAGCAGTACTTC
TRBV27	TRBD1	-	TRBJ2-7	CASSYTGQGSYEQYF	TGTGCCAGCAGTTATACCGGACAGGGCTCCTACGAGCAGTACTTC
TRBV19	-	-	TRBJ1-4	CASRRGGDPNEKLFF	TGTGCCAGTAGGCGGGGGGGCGATCCTAATGAAAAACTGTTTTTT
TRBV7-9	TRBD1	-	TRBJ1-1	CASSFDRVNTEAFF	TGTGCCAGCAGCTTTGACAGGGTGAACACTGAAGCTTTCTTT
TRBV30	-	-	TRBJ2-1	CAWRNSGKPQQFF	TGTGCCTGGAGAAATTCGGGGAAACCCCAGCAGTTCTTC
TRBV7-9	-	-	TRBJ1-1	CASSRGIPRAFF	TGTGCCAGCAGCCGGGGTATCCCCCGGGCTTTCTTT
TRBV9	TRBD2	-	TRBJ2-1	CASSVAVPLGGSSYNEQFF	TGTGCCAGCAGCGTAGCGGTCCCCCTCGGCGGGAGTTCCTACAATGAGCAGTTCTTC
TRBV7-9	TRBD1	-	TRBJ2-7	CASSVYRDRVNEQYF	TGTGCCAGCAGCGTATACCGGGACAGGGTCAACGAGCAGTACTTC
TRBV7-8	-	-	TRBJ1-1	CASSLGQMNTEAFF	TGTGCCAGCAGCTTAGGACAGATGAACACTGAAGCTTTCTTT
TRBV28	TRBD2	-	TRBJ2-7	CASSLLAGSYEQYF	TGTGCCAGCAGTTTACTAGCGGGGTCCTACGAGCAGTACTTC